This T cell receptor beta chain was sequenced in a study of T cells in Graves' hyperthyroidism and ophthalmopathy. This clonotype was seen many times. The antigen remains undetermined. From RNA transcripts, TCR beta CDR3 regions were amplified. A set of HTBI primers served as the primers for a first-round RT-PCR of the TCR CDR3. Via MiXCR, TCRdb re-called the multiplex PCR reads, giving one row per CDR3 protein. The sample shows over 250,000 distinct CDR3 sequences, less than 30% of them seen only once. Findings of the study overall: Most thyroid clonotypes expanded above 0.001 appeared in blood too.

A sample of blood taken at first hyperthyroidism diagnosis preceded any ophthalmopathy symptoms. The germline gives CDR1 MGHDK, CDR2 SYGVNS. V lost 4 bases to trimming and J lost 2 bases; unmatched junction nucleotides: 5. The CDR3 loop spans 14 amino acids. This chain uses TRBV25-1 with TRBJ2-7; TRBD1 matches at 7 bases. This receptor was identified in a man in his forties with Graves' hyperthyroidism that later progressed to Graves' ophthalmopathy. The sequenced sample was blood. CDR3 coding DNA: TGTGCCAGCAGTGGACAGGGTAAGGCCTACGAGCAGTACTTC. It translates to CASSGQGKAYEQYF.